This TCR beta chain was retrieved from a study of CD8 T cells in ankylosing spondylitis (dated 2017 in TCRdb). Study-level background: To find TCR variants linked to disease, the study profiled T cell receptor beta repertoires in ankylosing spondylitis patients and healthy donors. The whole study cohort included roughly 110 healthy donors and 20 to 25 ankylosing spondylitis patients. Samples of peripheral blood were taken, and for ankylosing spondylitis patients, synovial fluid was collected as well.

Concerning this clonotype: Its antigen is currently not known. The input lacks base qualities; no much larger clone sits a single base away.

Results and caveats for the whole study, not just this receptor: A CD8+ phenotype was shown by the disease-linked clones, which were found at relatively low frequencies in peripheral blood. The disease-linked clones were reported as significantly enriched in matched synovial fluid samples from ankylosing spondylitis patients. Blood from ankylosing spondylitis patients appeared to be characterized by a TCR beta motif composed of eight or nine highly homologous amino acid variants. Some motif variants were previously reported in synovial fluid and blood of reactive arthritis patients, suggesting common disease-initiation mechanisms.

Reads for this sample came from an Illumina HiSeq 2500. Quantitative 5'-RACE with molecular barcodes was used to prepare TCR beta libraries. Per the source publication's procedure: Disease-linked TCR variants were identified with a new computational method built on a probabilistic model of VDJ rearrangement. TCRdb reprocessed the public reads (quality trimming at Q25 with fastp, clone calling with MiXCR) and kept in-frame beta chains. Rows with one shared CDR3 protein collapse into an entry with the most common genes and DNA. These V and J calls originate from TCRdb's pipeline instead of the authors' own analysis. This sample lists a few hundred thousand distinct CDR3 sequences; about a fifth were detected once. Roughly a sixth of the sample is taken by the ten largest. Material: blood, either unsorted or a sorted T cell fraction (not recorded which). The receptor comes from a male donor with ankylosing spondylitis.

The DNA reads TGTGCCAGCAGCTTATTGGAAAGTTCCTACGAGCAGTACTTC. Protein translation: CASSLLESSYEQYF. The receptor chain draws on TRBV7-9 and TRBJ2-7; no D gene is confidently identified. The CDR3 spans 14 residues, from the cysteine through the phenylalanine. Of the read, only the CDR3 DNA is kept; its 42 bases are in frame from base 1. CDR1 and CDR2, per the germline V gene (reference sequence), are SEHNR and FQNEAQ. Trimming costs V 2 bases and J 1 base, and their ends lie 9 bases apart.